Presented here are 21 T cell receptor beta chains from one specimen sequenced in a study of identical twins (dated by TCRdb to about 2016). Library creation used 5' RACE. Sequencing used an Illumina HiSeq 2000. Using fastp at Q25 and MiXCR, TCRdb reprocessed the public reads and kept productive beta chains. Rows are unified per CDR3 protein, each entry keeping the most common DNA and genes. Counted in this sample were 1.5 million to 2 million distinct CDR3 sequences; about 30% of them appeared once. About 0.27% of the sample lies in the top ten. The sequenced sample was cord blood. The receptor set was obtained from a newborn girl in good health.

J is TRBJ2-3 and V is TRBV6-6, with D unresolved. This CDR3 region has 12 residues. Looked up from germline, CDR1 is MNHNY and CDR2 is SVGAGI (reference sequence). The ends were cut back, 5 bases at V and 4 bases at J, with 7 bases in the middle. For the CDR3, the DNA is TGTGCCAGCAGTCACCATTCAGATACGCAGTATTTT. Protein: CASSHHSDTQYF.

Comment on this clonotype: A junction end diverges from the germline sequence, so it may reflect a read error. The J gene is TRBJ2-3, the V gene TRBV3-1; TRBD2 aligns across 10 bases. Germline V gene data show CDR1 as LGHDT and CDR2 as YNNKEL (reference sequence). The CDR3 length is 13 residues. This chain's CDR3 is CASSPGLAERPFF. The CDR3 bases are TGTGCCAGCAGTCCAGGACTAGCGGAGCGGCCATTTTTT.

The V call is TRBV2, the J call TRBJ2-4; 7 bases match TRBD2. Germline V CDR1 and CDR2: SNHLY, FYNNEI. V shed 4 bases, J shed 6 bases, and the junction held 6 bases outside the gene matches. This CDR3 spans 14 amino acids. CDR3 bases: TGTGCCAGCAGTGGAGGTGGGAGGGTAAACATTCAGTACTTC. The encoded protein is CASSGGGRVNIQYF.

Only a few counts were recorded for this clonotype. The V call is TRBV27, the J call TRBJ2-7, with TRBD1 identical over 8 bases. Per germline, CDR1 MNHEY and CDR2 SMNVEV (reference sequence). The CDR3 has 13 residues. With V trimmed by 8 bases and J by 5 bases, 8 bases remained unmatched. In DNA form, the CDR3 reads TGTGCCAGCGGACAGGGCCAGAGTAACGAGCAGTACTTC. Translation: CASGQGQSNEQYF.

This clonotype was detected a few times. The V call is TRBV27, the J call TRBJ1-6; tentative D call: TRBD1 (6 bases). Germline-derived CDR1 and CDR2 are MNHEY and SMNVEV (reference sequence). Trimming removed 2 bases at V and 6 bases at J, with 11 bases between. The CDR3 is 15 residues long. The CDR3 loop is CASSLGGARNSPLHF. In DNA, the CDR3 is TGTGCCAGCAGTTTAGGGGGGGCACGTAATTCACCCCTCCACTTT.

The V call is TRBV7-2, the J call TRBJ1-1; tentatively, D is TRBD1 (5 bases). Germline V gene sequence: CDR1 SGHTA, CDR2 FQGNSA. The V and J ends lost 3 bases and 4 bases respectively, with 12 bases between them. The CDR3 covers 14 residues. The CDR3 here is CASSLWGSGTEAFF. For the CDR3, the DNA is TGTGCCAGCAGCTTGTGGGGGTCGGGCACTGAAGCTTTCTTT.

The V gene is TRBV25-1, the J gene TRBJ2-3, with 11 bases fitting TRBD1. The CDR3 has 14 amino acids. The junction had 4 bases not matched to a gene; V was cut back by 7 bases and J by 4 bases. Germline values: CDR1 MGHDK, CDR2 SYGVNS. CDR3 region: CASTGDRGADTQYF. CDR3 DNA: TGTGCCAGCACGGGGGACAGGGGGGCAGATACGCAGTATTTT.

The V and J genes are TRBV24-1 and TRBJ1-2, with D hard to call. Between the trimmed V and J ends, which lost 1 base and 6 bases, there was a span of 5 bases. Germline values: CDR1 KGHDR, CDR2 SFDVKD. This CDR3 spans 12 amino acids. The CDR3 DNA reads TGTGCCACCAGTGATTTCCGGAATGGCTACACCTTC. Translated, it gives CATSDFRNGYTF.

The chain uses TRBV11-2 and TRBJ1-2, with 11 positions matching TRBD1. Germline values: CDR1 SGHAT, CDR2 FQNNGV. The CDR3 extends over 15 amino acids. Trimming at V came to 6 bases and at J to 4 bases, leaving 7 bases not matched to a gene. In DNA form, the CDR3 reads TGTGCCAGCAGGCGGACAGGGGGCGCGAGCTATGGCTACACCTTC. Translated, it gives CASRRTGGASYGYTF.

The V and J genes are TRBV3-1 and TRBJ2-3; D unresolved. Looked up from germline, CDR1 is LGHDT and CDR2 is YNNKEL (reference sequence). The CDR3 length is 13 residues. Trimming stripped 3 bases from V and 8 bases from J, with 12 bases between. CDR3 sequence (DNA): TGTGCCAGCAGCCAGCGAGGACCTGGTACGCAGTATTTT. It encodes CASSQRGPGTQYF.

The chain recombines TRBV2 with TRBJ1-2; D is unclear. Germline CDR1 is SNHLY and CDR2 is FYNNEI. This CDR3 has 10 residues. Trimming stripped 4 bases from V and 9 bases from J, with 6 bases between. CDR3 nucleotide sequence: TGTGCCAGCAGTGGTGGCAGCTACACCTTC. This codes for CASSGGSYTF.

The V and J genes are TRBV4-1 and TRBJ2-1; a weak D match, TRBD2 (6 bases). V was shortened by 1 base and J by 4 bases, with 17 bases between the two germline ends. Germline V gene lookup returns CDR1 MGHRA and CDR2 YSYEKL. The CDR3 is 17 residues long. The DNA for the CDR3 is TGCGCCAGCAGCCAAGTTCGCGGGGATCCCTCTTACAATGAGCAGTTCTTC. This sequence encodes CASSQVRGDPSYNEQFF.

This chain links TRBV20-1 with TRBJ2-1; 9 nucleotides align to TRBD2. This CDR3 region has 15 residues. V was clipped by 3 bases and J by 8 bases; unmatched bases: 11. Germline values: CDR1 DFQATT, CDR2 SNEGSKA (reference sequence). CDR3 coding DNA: TGCAGTGCTAGGGGACTAGCCTGGGGTTTGGATGAGCAGTTCTTC. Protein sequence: CSARGLAWGLDEQFF.

The CDR3 nucleotides are TGCAGTGCTAGATGGACTAGCGGTTGCAATGAGCAGTTCTTC. Translation gives CSARWTSGCNEQFF. V usage is TRBV20-1 and J usage is TRBJ2-1; 10 bases match TRBD2. The CDR3 spans 14 residues. Germline V gives CDR1 DFQATT, CDR2 SNEGSKA (reference sequence). V lost 2 bases, J lost 6 bases, and 4 bases stayed unmatched.

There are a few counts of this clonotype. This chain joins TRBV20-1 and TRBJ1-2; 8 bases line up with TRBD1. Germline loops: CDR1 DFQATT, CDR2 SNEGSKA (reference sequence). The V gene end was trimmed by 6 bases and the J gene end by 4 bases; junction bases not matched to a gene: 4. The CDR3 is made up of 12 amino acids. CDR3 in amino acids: CSATQGAYGYTF. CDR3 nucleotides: TGCAGTGCCACCCAGGGGGCCTATGGCTACACCTTC.

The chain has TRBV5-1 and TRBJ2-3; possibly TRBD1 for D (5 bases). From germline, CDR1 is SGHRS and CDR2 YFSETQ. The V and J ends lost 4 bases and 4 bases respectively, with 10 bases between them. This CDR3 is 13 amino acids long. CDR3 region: CASSTGHSDTQYF. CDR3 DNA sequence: TGCGCCAGCAGCACCGGACACTCAGATACGCAGTATTTT.

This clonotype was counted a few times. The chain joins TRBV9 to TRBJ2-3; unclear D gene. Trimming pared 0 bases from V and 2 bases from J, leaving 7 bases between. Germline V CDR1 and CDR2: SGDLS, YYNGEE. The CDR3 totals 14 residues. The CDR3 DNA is TGTGCCAGCAGCGTAGAAAGACACACAGATACGCAGTATTTT. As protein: CASSVERHTDTQYF.

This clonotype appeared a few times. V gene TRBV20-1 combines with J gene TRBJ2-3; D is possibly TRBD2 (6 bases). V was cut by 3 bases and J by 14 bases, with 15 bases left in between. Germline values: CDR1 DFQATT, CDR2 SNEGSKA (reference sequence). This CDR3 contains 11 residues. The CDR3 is CSARSPGLTYF. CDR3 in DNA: TGCAGTGCTAGGTCACCGGGACTTACGTATTTT.

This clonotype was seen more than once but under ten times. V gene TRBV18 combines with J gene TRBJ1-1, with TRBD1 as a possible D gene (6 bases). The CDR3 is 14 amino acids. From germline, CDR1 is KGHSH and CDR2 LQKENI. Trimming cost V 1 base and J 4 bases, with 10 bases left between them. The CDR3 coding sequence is TGTGCCAGCTCACCACAGGGGGGTGTCACTGAAGCTTTCTTT. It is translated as CASSPQGGVTEAFF.

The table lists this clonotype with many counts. The CDR3 nucleotides read TGTGCCAGCAGTCCCGCTCTAGGGCCTTACGAGCAGTACTTC. Its protein product is CASSPALGPYEQYF. V usage is TRBV6-5 and J usage is TRBJ2-7; D remains unclear. CDR1 is MNHEY, CDR2 SVGAGI, per germline. The V and J ends lost 5 bases and 4 bases respectively, with 15 bases between them. This CDR3 has 14 amino acids.

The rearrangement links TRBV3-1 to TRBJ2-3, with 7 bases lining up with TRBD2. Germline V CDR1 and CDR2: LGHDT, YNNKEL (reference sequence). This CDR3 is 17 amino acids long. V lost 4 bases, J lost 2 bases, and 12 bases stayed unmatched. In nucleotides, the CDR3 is TGTGCCAGCAGCCCTAAGCCGGGACTACCACTCACAGATACGCAGTATTTT. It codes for CASSPKPGLPLTDTQYF.